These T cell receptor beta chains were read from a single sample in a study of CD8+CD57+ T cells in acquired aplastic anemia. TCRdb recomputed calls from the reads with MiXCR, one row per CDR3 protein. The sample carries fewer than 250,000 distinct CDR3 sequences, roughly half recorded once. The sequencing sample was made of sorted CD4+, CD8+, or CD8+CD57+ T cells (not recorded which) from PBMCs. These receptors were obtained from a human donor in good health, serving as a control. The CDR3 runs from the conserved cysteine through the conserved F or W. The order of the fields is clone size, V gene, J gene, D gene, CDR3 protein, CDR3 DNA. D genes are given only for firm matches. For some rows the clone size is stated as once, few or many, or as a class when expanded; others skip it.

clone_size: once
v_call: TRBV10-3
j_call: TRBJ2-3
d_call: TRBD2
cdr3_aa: CAITAGGTDTQYF
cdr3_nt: TGTGCCATCACGGCGGGAGGGACAGATACGCAGTATTTT

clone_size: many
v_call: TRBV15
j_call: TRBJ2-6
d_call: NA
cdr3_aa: CATSRETAGANVLTF
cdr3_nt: TGTGCCACCAGCAGAGAGACAGCTGGGGCCAACGTCCTGACTTTC

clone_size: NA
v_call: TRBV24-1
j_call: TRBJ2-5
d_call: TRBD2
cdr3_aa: CAAATSGGVGETQYF
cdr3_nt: TGTGCCGCCGCGACCAGCGGGGGGGTAGGAGAGACCCAGTACTTC

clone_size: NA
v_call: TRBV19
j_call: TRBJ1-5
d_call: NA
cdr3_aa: CASSPFPGYQPQHF
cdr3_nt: TGTGCCAGTAGCCCCTTCCCAGGGTATCAGCCCCAGCATTTT

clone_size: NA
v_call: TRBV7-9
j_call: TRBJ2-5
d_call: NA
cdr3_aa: CASSLGDSETQYF
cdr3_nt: TGTGCCAGCAGCTTAGGGGACTCAGAGACCCAGTACTTC

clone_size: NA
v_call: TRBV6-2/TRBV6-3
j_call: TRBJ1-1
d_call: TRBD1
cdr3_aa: CASSLAPGQGHFEAFF
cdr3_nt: TGTGCCAGCAGCTTGGCCCCGGGACAGGGACATTTTGAAGCTTTCTTT

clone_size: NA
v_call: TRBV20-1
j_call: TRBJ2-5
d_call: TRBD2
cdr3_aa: CSADSGGGGETQYF
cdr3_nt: TGCAGTGCCGATAGCGGGGGTGGAGGAGAGACCCAGTACTTC

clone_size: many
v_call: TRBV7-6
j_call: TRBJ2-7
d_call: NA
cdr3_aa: CASSANPVQGGEQYF
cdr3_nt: TGTGCCAGCAGCGCAAACCCCGTCCAGGGGGGCGAGCAGTACTTC

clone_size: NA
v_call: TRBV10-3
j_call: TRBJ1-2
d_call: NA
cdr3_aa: CAISEDNGQGLGYTF
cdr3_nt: TGTGCCATCAGTGAGGATAATGGGCAGGGGCTTGGCTACACCTTC

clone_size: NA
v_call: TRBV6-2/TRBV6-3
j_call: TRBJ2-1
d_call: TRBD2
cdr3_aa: CASRPLGGGSYNEQFF
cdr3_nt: TGTGCCAGCAGGCCTCTGGGCGGGGGCTCCTACAATGAGCAGTTCTTC

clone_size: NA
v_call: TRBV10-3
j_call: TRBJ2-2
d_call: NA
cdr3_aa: CAIGPGSGNTGELFF
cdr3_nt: TGCGCCATCGGACCGGGTAGCGGAAACACCGGGGAGCTGTTTTTT